These 9 T cell receptor beta chains originate from one sample sequenced in a study of blood T cell repertoires in COVID-19. Generated by immunoSEQ multiplex PCR, the TCRdb table keeps only in-frame clones and is missing some. In the table there are approximately 180,000 clones, more than 70% of which are singletons. The sequencing input was peripheral blood. These receptors all come from a human donor in a cohort sampled during active COVID-19.

The chain employs TRBV7-2 and TRBJ2-6; perhaps TRBD1 as D (6 bases). This CDR3 is 14 amino acids long. V lost 1 base and J lost 10, with 11 bases in between. CDR1 is SGHTA, CDR2 FQGNSA, per germline. The CDR3 region has the DNA TGTGCCAGCAGCTTAGACAGGGCACTTAACGTCCTGACTTTC. Translated, it gives CASSLDRALNVLTF. Drawing the rest from reference TRBV7-2 and TRBJ2-6, the complete variable domain is GAGVSQSPSNKVTEKGKDVELRCDPISGHTALYWYRQSLGQGLEFLIYFQGNSAPDKSGLPSDRFSAERTGGSVSTLTIQRTQQEDSAVYLCASSLDRALNVLTFGAGSRLTVL.

The chain's CDR3 is CASQWSSNQPQHF. CDR3 nucleotides: TGTGCCAGCCAGTGGTCTAGCAATCAGCCCCAGCATTTT. The chain uses TRBV6-6 and TRBJ1-5; the D is unclear. CDR3 length: 13 amino acids. Trimming stripped 8 bases from V and 0 bases from J, with 8 bases between. Germline CDR1 MNHNY, CDR2 SVGAGI (reference sequence).

V and J are TRBV2 and TRBJ2-2; D might be TRBD1 (6 bases). The V and J ends lost 6 bases and 1 base respectively, with 9 bases between them. Germline V gene sequence: CDR1 SNHLY, CDR2 FYNNEI. There are 14 residues in the CDR3. The CDR3 spells CASRDRQNTGELFF. DNA of the CDR3: TGTGCCAGCAGGGACAGACAGAACACCGGGGAGCTGTTTTTT.

J is TRBJ2-7 and V is TRBV7-6; 7 positions agree with TRBD2. J was trimmed by 4 bases and V by 4 bases; bases with no gene match: 13. The germline V gene has CDR1 SGHVS and CDR2 FNYEAQ. There are 16 residues in the CDR3. The CDR3 region has the DNA TGTGCCAGCAGCTCTTCCCCCGGGACTACGATTTACGAGCAGTACTTC. Translation: CASSSSPGTTIYEQYF.

The chain combines TRBV28 with TRBJ2-1, with 8 bases that match TRBD2. The ends lost 3 bases at V and 3 bases at J; junction bases unmatched: 10. The germline V gene encodes CDR1 MDHEN and CDR2 SYDVKM. The CDR3 consists of 17 residues. CDR3 nucleotides: TGTGCCAGCAGTTTCGGGCTAGCGGGCCCGAACTACAATGAGCAGTTCTTC. Its protein is CASSFGLAGPNYNEQFF. Full variable domain (missing parts from reference TRBV28 and TRBJ2-1): DVKVTQSSRYLVKRTGEKVFLECVQDMDHENMFWYRQDPGLGLRLIYFSYDVKMKEKGDIPEGYSVSREKKERFSLILESASTNQTSMYLCASSFGLAGPNYNEQFFGPGTRLTVL.

V gene TRBV27 combines with J gene TRBJ2-7, with D possibly being TRBD1 (5 bases). V was cut by 10 bases and J by 7 bases, with 23 bases left in between. Germline loops: CDR1 MNHEY, CDR2 SMNVEV (reference sequence). The CDR3 contains 14 residues. CDR3 DNA: TGTGCCACAGGGCCTTGGGCGGCGAAGCAGGAGCAGTACTTC. It translates to CATGPWAAKQEQYF.

This rearrangement joins TRBV4-2 to TRBJ2-7, with TRBD1 as a possible D gene (5 bases). The CDR3 spans 12 residues. V shed 0 bases and J shed 12 bases, with 12 bases lying between them. Germline CDR1 is LGHNA and CDR2 is YNFKEQ. The CDR3 nucleotides are TGTGCCAGCAGCCAAGATAGACAGCGTACGTACTTC. Residues: CASSQDRQRTYF.

The chain is built from TRBV19 and TRBJ1-2, with 8 bases fitting TRBD1. The CDR3 sequence is 13 residues long. The germline gives CDR1 LNHDA, CDR2 SQIVND (reference sequence). The V and J ends lost 6 bases and 5 bases, in that order; junction bases with no gene match: 5. The CDR3 DNA reads as TGTGCCAGTAGGGACAGGGCGTCATATGGCTACACCTTC. Amino acid sequence: CASRDRASYGYTF.

The chain links TRBV9 to TRBJ2-3; 14 bases align to TRBD2. CDR3 size: 20 residues. Germline V gene sequence: CDR1 SGDLS, CDR2 YYNGEE. With 0 bases clipped from V and 0 bases from J, the junction kept 9 bases outside the gene matches. The CDR3 DNA sequence: TGTGCCAGCAGCGTAGCGACCGGGACTAGCGGGGGACAAAGCACAGATACGCAGTATTTT. This sequence encodes CASSVATGTSGGQSTDTQYF.